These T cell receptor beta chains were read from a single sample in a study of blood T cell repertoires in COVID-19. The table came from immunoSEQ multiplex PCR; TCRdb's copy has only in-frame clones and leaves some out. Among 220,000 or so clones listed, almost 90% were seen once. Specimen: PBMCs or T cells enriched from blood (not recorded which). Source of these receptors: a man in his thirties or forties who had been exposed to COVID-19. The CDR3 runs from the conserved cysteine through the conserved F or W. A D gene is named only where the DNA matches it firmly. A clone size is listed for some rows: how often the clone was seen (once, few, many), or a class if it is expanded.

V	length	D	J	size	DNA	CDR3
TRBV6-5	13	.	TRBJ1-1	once	TGTGCCAGCAGGGCCAGGCAGGGCACTGAAGCTTTCTTT	CASRARQGTEAFF
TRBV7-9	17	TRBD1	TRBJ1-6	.	TGTGCCAGCAGCACGACGGACAGGGGGTTCTATAATTCACCCCTCCACTTT	CASSTTDRGFYNSPLHF
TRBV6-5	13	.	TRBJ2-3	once	TGTGCCACCCAGAGGGAGGGGGAGGGGACGCAGTATTTT	CATQREGEGTQYF
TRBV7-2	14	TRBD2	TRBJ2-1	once	TGTGCCAGCAGCACCACCGGGAGGGACAATGAGCAGTTCTTC	CASSTTGRDNEQFF
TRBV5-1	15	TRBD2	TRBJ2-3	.	TGCGCCAGCAGCTTAGGTCTAGCGGGGATCGATACGCAGTATTTT	CASSLGLAGIDTQYF
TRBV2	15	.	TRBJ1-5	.	TGTGCCAGCAGTGGGCAGGGATATAGCAATCAGCCCCAGCATTTT	CASSGQGYSNQPQHF
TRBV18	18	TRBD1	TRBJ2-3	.	TGTGCCAGCTCACAGGTGACAGGGGGCGGTGTTGGCACAGATACGCAGTATTTT	CASSQVTGGGVGTDTQYF
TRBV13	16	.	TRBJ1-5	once	TGTGCCAGCAGCTTAAGGAGTCCTGGGGGGAATCAGCCCCAGCATTTT	CASSLRSPGGNQPQHF
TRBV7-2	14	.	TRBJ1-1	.	TGTGCCAGCAGCTTAGTTCGTACGACAGGTGAAGCTTTCTTT	CASSLVRTTGEAFF
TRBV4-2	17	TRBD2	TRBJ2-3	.	TGTGCCAGCAGCCAAGACGCTAGCGGGGGGCACACAGATACGCAGTATTTT	CASSQDASGGHTDTQYF
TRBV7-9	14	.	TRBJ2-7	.	TGTGCCAGCAGCTTAAGGAACACCCAGGGGGGGCAGTACTTC	CASSLRNTQGGQYF
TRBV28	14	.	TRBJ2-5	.	TGTGCCAGCAGCGCCCTGGGCCCCAAAGAGACCCAGTACTTC	CASSALGPKETQYF
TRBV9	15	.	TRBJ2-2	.	TGTGCCAGCAGCTCGGAAGAGAGGGTTTCCGGGGAGCTGTTTTTT	CASSSEERVSGELFF
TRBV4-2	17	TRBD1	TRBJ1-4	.	TGTGCCAGCAGCCAAGCTGGGGTTAAGGGGGCGGTGGAAAAACTGTTTTTT	CASSQAGVKGAVEKLFF
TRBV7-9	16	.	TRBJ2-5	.	TGTGCCAGCAGCTCCGGGGCAGGGGTGGGGCAAGAGACCCAGTACTTC	CASSSGAGVGQETQYF
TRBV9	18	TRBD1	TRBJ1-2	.	TGTGCCAGCAGCTTACTCCATCCGACCGGGACAGGAGGAAATGGCTACACCTTC	CASSLLHPTGTGGNGYTF
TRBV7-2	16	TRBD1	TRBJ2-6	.	TGTGCCAGCAGAAGATCACAGGGGTTTGGGGCCAACGTCCTGACTTTC	CASRRSQGFGANVLTF
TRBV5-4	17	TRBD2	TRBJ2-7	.	TGTGCCAGCAGCTCCGACCCCGGGACTAGCGGGAGGGACGAGCAGTACTTC	CASSSDPGTSGRDEQYF
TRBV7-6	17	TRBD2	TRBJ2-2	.	TGTGCCAGCAGCTTATATCGCAGCGGGGCCAACACCGGGGAGCTGTTTTTT	CASSLYRSGANTGELFF
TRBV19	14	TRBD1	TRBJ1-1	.	TGTGCCAGTAGACTTGACAGGGGCGGAACTGAAGCTTTCTTT	CASRLDRGGTEAFF
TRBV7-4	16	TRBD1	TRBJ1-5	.	TGTGCCAGCAGCTTAGTCAGGGACAGGAGCAATCAGCCCCAGCATTTT	CASSLVRDRSNQPQHF
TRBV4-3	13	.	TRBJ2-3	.	TGCGCCAGCAGCCAGGCTAGCACGGATACGCAGTATTTT	CASSQASTDTQYF
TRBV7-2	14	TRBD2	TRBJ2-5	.	TGTGCCAGCAGGCGGGCGGGGGGGCTCGAGACCCAGTACTTC	CASRRAGGLETQYF
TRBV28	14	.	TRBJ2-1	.	TGTGCCACCCGGGGGGACAAGCTTTTGGATGAGCAGTTCTTC	CATRGDKLLDEQFF
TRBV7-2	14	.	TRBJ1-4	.	TGTGCCAGCAGCAAACTCGGCGGTCCTGAAAAACTGTTTTTT	CASSKLGGPEKLFF
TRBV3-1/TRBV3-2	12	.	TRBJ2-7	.	TGTGCCAGCAGCCTCATCAACGGGAAGCAGTACTTC	CASSLINGKQYF
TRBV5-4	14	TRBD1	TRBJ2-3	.	TGTGCCAGCAGCTCAGGACAGGGGACAGATACGCAGTATTTT	CASSSGQGTDTQYF